This TCR beta chain originates from a study of T cells in Graves' hyperthyroidism and ophthalmopathy. After removal of 1 base from V and 2 bases from J, the junction contained 8 bases not matched to a gene. Germline values: CDR1 LGHDT, CDR2 YNNKEL (reference sequence). There are 17 residues in the CDR3. TCR beta CDR3 region amplification was performed from RNA transcripts. HTBI primers were employed in a first-round RT-PCR of the TCR CDR3. TCRdb recomputed calls from the multiplex PCR reads with MiXCR, one row per CDR3 protein. Seen here are some 400,000 distinct CDR3 sequences, approximately 13% observed once, and the top ten hold roughly 20%. In its sample, this clonotype was seen a few times.

Sequenced input: blood. The genes are TRBV3-1 and TRBJ2-3, with 8 bases that match TRBD2. The source is a man younger than 45 with Graves' hyperthyroidism that later progressed to Graves' ophthalmopathy. CDR3 protein: CASSQVLGGGFTDTQYF. CDR3 nucleotides: TGTGCCAGCAGCCAAGTCTTAGGCGGGGGGTTCACAGATACGCAGTATTTT.